These 32 T cell receptor beta chains share one sample of origin, sequenced in a study of PD-1 blockade in classical Hodgkin lymphoma. Every patient was affected by relapse after autologous stem cell transplantation, while exposure to brentuximab vedotin was not uniform. The method was immunoSEQ multiplex PCR; TCRdb's version includes in-frame clones alone and lacks a portion of them. This table holds tens of thousands of clones, over 70% found once. The specimen comprised peripheral blood mononuclear cells (PBMCs), sampled at baseline. Every receptor here comes from a human donor with classical Hodgkin lymphoma.

The rearrangement joins TRBV18 to TRBJ2-6, with 8 bases fitting TRBD1. This CDR3 has 19 amino acids. Germline V gene lookup returns CDR1 KGHSH and CDR2 LQKENI. The V gene end was trimmed by 6 bases and the J gene end by 0 bases; junction bases not matched to a gene: 13. The CDR3, as DNA: TGTGCCAGCTCCTCCAGACAGGGGAGATTTGCCTCTGGGGCCAACGTCCTGACTTTC. It encodes CASSSRQGRFASGANVLTF.

This clone was recorded only once. The J gene is TRBJ1-5, the V gene TRBV7-2, with a possible D match to TRBD1 (5 bases). The V end was cut by 5 bases, the J end by 0 bases, with 17 bases between. Germline values: CDR1 SGHTA, CDR2 FQGNSA. The CDR3 loop spans 17 amino acids. CDR3 DNA: TGTGCCAGCAGCCCCAAGGCAGGGCCCAATAGCAATCAGCCCCAGCATTTT. Its protein is CASSPKAGPNSNQPQHF.

The genes are TRBV29-1 and TRBJ1-2; perhaps TRBD1 as D (5 bases). V lost 1 base and J lost 5, with 20 bases in between. The CDR3 contains 16 residues. Germline V gene lookup returns CDR1 SQVTM and CDR2 ANQGSEA. In nucleotides, the CDR3 is TGCAGCGTTGAAGGGGGCCTTTTTTCCCGGCAGTATGGCTACACCTTC. Translating gives CSVEGGLFSRQYGYTF.

The V gene is TRBV4-3, the J gene TRBJ2-2; 8 positions match TRBD1. CDR1 and CDR2 (germline): LGHNA, YSLEER. The CDR3 has 17 residues. Trimming took 4 bases from V and 9 from J; bases not matched to a gene: 16. DNA for the CDR3: TGCGCCAGCAGCCCCATAGGACAGGGAAGTGGACGCAGGGAGCTGTTTTTT. Protein product: CASSPIGQGSGRRELFF.

This clone was observed a few times. The chain employs TRBV27 and TRBJ2-1; D is undetermined. The CDR3 consists of 15 residues. V was shortened by 2 bases and J by 7 bases, with 15 bases between the two germline ends. CDR1 is MNHEY, CDR2 SMNVEV, per germline (reference sequence). DNA for the CDR3: TGTGCCAGCAGTTTAAACTCCTGGCTAGGGAATGAGCAGTTCTTC. Protein: CASSLNSWLGNEQFF.

The chain joins TRBV7-9 to TRBJ2-2; 14 positions match TRBD2. CDR3 length: 17 residues. In germline, CDR1 is SEHNR, CDR2 FQNEAQ (reference sequence). Trimming took 6 bases from V and 4 from J; bases not matched to a gene: 7. The CDR3 DNA reads as TGTGCCAGCAGGACTAGCGGGAGGGCCGAGGGCACCGGGGAGCTGTTTTTT. Residues: CASRTSGRAEGTGELFF.

In this sample, this clone turned up a few times. This chain links TRBV6-5 with TRBJ2-7; perhaps TRBD1 as D (5 bases). The ends were cut back, 6 bases at V and 0 bases at J, with 9 bases in the middle. Germline CDR1 and CDR2: MNHEY and SVGAGI. CDR3 length equals 13 residues. CDR3 residues: CASRTASSYEQYV. The CDR3 bases are TGTGCCAGCAGGACAGCCAGCTCCTACGAGCAGTACGTC.

V and J are TRBV7-2 and TRBJ2-2; D gene uncertain. V gave up 1 base and J gave up 7 bases, with 4 bases separating them. The CDR3 length is 12 residues. Per germline, CDR1 SGHTA and CDR2 FQGNSA. This CDR3 reads CASSLVIGELFF. CDR3 nucleotide sequence: TGTGCCAGCAGCTTAGTTATCGGGGAGCTGTTTTTT.

The CDR3 DNA follows: TGTGCCAGCAGCCCGGGACAGATACAAGAGACCCAGTACTTC. Protein: CASSPGQIQETQYF. This rearrangement joins TRBV5-6 to TRBJ2-5; TRBD1 agrees at 7 bases. The germline gives CDR1 SGHDT, CDR2 YYEEEE. The CDR3 length is 14 residues. After removal of 4 bases from V and 2 bases from J, the junction contained 5 bases not matched to a gene.

V gene TRBV10-3 combines with J gene TRBJ2-1; perhaps TRBD2 as D (6 bases). This CDR3 region has 16 residues. Between the trimmed V and J ends, which lost 2 bases and 6 bases, there was a span of 17 bases. Germline assignment: CDR1 ENHRY and CDR2 SYGVKD. The CDR3: CAISEPRRLDPNEQFF. CDR3 DNA sequence: TGTGCCATCAGTGAGCCCCGGCGACTAGACCCCAATGAGCAGTTCTTC.

The genes are TRBV6-1 and TRBJ2-5; no firm D call. The CDR3 is 9 residues long. V lost 4 bases, J lost 10 bases, and 4 bases lay in between. Germline CDR1 and CDR2: MNHNS and SASEGT. As DNA, the CDR3 is TGTGCCAGCAGTGGGATCCAGTACTTC. Translation gives CASSGIQYF.

The J gene is TRBJ1-5, the V gene TRBV7-2; 8 bases map to TRBD1. CDR1 and CDR2 (germline): SGHTA, FQGNSA. This CDR3 comprises 17 residues. J lost 2 bases, V lost 5 bases, and 11 bases had no gene match. CDR3 nucleotide sequence: TGTGCCAGCAGCCTCCGACAGGGGAGCGGGGGCAATCAGCCCCAGCATTTT. Its protein product is CASSLRQGSGGNQPQHF.

The J gene is TRBJ2-3, the V gene TRBV5-1, with TRBD2 identical over 13 bases. The V gene's germline CDR1 is SGHRS and CDR2 YFSETQ. J was trimmed by 4 bases and V by 0 bases; bases with no gene match: 5. The CDR3 is made up of 17 amino acids. CDR3 protein: CASSLGWTSGRADTQYF. The CDR3 DNA is TGCGCCAGCAGCTTGGGATGGACTAGCGGGAGAGCAGATACGCAGTATTTT. Drawing the rest from reference TRBV5-1 and TRBJ2-3, the complete variable domain is KAGVTQTPRYLIKTRGQQVTLSCSPISGHRSVSWYQQTPGQGLQFLFEYFSETQRNKGNFPGRFSGRQFSNSRSEMNVSTLELGDSALYLCASSLGWTSGRADTQYFGPGTRLTVL.

The rearrangement joins TRBV18 to TRBJ1-2; D is unresolved. CDR1 and CDR2 from the germline V gene are KGHSH and LQKENI. The CDR3 contains 14 residues. Trimming took 0 bases from V and 8 from J, leaving 13 bases between them. The CDR3, as DNA: TGTGCCAGCTCACCACCCCGACCCCCGGGGGGCTACACCTTC. Its protein product is CASSPPRPPGGYTF.

The chain carries TRBV7-9 and TRBJ1-4, with D unclear. The CDR3 spans 13 residues. With 5 bases removed from V and 8 bases from J, the gap between germline ends came to 12 bases. CDR1 and CDR2 (germline): SEHNR, FQNEAQ (reference sequence). The CDR3 coding sequence is TGTGCCAGCAGCCCTCAGTCTTACGAAAAACTGTTTTTT. Encoded protein: CASSPQSYEKLFF.

The gene calls are TRBV4-2 and TRBJ2-1; D possibly uses TRBD1 or TRBD2 (5 bases each). Germline CDR1 LGHNA, CDR2 YNFKEQ. The CDR3 extends over 14 amino acids. Trimming cost V 1 base and J 6 bases, with 10 bases left between them. The CDR3 sequence: CASSQVDGTNEQFF. CDR3 DNA: TGTGCCAGCAGCCAAGTGGACGGGACCAATGAGCAGTTCTTC.

V is TRBV30 and J is TRBJ2-1; D call uncertain. The CDR3 is made up of 16 amino acids. Trimming removed 1 base at V and 8 bases at J, with 21 bases between. Germline CDR1 GTSNPN, CDR2 SVGIG (reference sequence). The CDR3 nucleotides are TGTGCCTGGAGTGGGACCCTGGAGCACCCGTTCCATGAGCAGTTCTTC. Protein sequence: CAWSGTLEHPFHEQFF.

This clone occurred once. The genes are TRBV27 and TRBJ1-2; TRBD1 agrees at 9 bases. Trimming removed 4 bases from V and 5 bases from J; junction bases left unmatched: 8. Germline CDR1 reads MNHEY; CDR2 reads SMNVEV (reference sequence). The CDR3 consists of 15 residues. CDR3 protein: CASSWLGTGNYGYTF. CDR3 coding DNA: TGTGCCAGCAGTTGGCTTGGGACAGGGAATTATGGCTACACCTTC.

The CDR3 DNA reads TGTGCCAGCTCCCTGACAGGGCCGACGGGGGCCCAGTACTTC. Its translation is CASSLTGPTGAQYF. The rearrangement uses TRBV18 and TRBJ2-5, with D tentatively TRBD1 (7 bases). CDR3 length: 14 residues. From germline, CDR1 is KGHSH and CDR2 LQKENI. The V end lost 6 bases, the J end lost 9 bases, and 20 bases lay between the germline ends.

V is TRBV9 and J is TRBJ2-2; D unclear. Germline loops: CDR1 SGDLS, CDR2 YYNGEE. Deletions cut 0 bases from V and 8 bases from J, with 8 bases between. The CDR3 spans 13 residues. CDR3 nucleotides: TGTGCCAGCAGCGTAGGACGGTATGGGGAGCTGTTTTTT. This codes for CASSVGRYGELFF.

The chain's CDR3 is CASSLWGQGNQETQYF. The DNA for the CDR3 is TGTGCCAGCAGCTTATGGGGGCAGGGGAACCAAGAGACCCAGTACTTC. This chain links TRBV11-3 with TRBJ2-5; the D gene is possibly TRBD1 (6 bases). The CDR3 loop spans 16 amino acids. V dropped 2 bases and J dropped 0 bases, with 13 bases sitting between them. Germline loops: CDR1 SGHNT, CDR2 YENEEA.

V is TRBV4-2 and J is TRBJ2-3; maybe TRBD2 (5 bases). Germline V gene sequence: CDR1 LGHNA, CDR2 YNFKEQ. V lost 0 bases and J lost 0, with 10 bases in between. The CDR3 covers 16 residues. The CDR3 here is CASSQELELSTDTQYF. In DNA form, the CDR3 reads TGTGCCAGCAGCCAAGAACTAGAGCTTAGCACAGATACGCAGTATTTT.

The rearrangement joins TRBV30 to TRBJ1-2; TRBD1 might be the D (5 bases). The CDR3 has 12 residues. Per germline, CDR1 GTSNPN and CDR2 SVGIG (reference sequence). V gave up 3 bases and J gave up 5 bases, with 10 bases separating them. CDR3 sequence reads: CAWSGGEYGYTF. DNA for the CDR3: TGTGCCTGGAGCGGGGGGGAATATGGCTACACCTTC. The variable domain in full, completed from reference TRBV30 and TRBJ1-2, reads SQTIHQWPATLVQPVGSPLSLECTVEGTSNPNLYWYRQAAGRGLQLLFYSVGIGQISSEVPQNLSASRPQDRQFILSSKKLLLSDSGFYLCAWSGGEYGYTFGSGTRLTVV.

The genes are TRBV6-5 and TRBJ2-7; maybe TRBD1 (6 bases). Germline CDR1 is MNHEY and CDR2 is SVGAGI. The V and J ends lost 0 bases and 4 bases respectively, with 13 bases between them. The CDR3 is 15 residues long. CDR3 in amino acids: CASSYSMVRGYEQYF. CDR3 DNA sequence: TGTGCCAGCAGTTACTCGATGGTCAGGGGATACGAGCAGTACTTC.

J is TRBJ1-2 and V is TRBV30; tentative D call: TRBD1 (5 bases). CDR1 and CDR2 (germline): GTSNPN, SVGIG (reference sequence). With 5 bases removed from V and 5 bases from J, the gap between germline ends came to 9 bases. The CDR3 covers 11 residues. The CDR3 loop is CAWGGGYGYTF. CDR3 DNA sequence: TGTGCCTGGGGTGGGGGTTATGGCTACACCTTC.

The J gene is TRBJ1-2, the V gene TRBV7-2; no clear D. Trimming stripped 1 base from V and 7 bases from J, with 16 bases between. CDR1 and CDR2 from the germline V gene are SGHTA and FQGNSA. This CDR3 comprises 15 residues. DNA for the CDR3: TGTGCCAGCAGCTTAGAGAGTTCCTCTATCCGTGGCTACACCTTC. Translating it yields CASSLESSSIRGYTF.

The CDR3 sequence is CASSSYRNTGELFF. For the CDR3, the DNA is TGCGCCAGCAGCTCATACAGGAACACCGGGGAGCTGTTTTTT. This sequence joins TRBV5-1 and TRBJ2-2, with no clear D. Between the trimmed V and J ends, which lost 3 bases and 1 base, there was a span of 7 bases. Germline V gives CDR1 SGHRS, CDR2 YFSETQ. The CDR3 consists of 14 residues.

The count of this clone is one. This chain uses TRBV6-5 with TRBJ2-7; D may correspond to TRBD1 or TRBD2 (5 bases each). With 4 bases removed from V and 9 bases from J, the gap between germline ends came to 13 bases. Germline CDR1 MNHEY, CDR2 SVGAGI. This CDR3 is 12 amino acids long. In nucleotides, the CDR3 is TGTGCCAGCAGTTCCGGTCATGGGGGGCAGTACTTC. It is translated as CASSSGHGGQYF.

The rearrangement links TRBV7-6 to TRBJ2-3, with TRBD2 matching over 13 bases. CDR3 length: 13 amino acids. V lost 5 bases to trimming and J lost 14 bases; unmatched junction nucleotides: 7. Germline values: CDR1 SGHVS, CDR2 FNYEAQ. The CDR3: CASSPRLAGGTYF. DNA of the CDR3: TGTGCCAGCAGCCCCCGACTAGCGGGAGGAACGTATTTT.

The chain links TRBV2 to TRBJ1-5; the D is unclear. The V gene's germline CDR1 is SNHLY and CDR2 FYNNEI. V lost 6 bases to trimming and J lost 7 bases, with 16 bases between them. The CDR3 totals 14 residues. CDR3 amino acids: CASSWTGSLQPQHF. As DNA, the CDR3 is TGTGCCAGCAGCTGGACGGGTTCTCTACAGCCCCAGCATTTT.

The J gene is TRBJ1-4, the V gene TRBV7-9, with a tentative D call TRBD1 (5 bases). The CDR3 runs to 16 residues. Trimming left V 4 bases short and J 7 bases short, with 19 bases between. Looked up from germline, CDR1 is SEHNR and CDR2 is FQNEAQ (reference sequence). CDR3 protein: CASSSGTTAESEKLFF. The CDR3 DNA follows: TGTGCCAGCAGCTCGGGGACGACGGCCGAGAGTGAAAAACTGTTTTTT.

This clone was seen only once. Other nucleotide sequences in the sample specify the same CDR3. The rearrangement links TRBV6-5 to TRBJ1-1, with D maybe TRBD1 (5 bases). Deletions cut 2 bases from V and 5 bases from J, with 6 bases between. This CDR3 comprises 12 residues. From germline, CDR1 is MNHEY and CDR2 SVGAGI. The CDR3 DNA sequence: TGTGCCAGCAGTTACGGGGGTACTGAAGCTTTCTTT. Residues: CASSYGGTEAFF.